The T cell receptor (beta chain) described here comes from a study of identical twins. Unique molecular identifiers were present on the cDNA, which also gained a universal primer site by template switching. One entry per CDR3 protein results from TCRdb running MiXCR on the 5' RACE reads. This table has some 900,000 distinct CDR3 sequences, approximately 13% appearing once. This clonotype showed up many times. The CDR3 has 16 amino acids. J was trimmed by 5 bases and V by 3 bases; bases with no gene match: 8. Each donor (without exception) was a healthy Caucasian. This sample also belongs to another study, concerning yellow fever vaccine responses in identical twins.

The source material was PBMCs. This receptor was obtained from a woman aged 18-29 years in good health. The chain carries TRBV12-3 or TRBV12-4 and TRBJ2-1, with 9 bases fitting TRBD2. The CDR3 sequence: CASSFGLAGRNNEQFF. CDR3 DNA sequence: TGTGCCAGCAGTTTTGGGCTAGCGGGGAGAAACAATGAGCAGTTCTTC.